The text below deals with one T cell receptor (beta chain). Its cognate antigen is unknown. The data were taken from a study of PD-1 blockade in classical Hodgkin lymphoma. About the study: Patients were treated with nivolumab at 3 mg/kg, and this was given intravenously every 2 weeks.

Time point denoted: cycle 4 day 1 (C4D1), after 5 to 7 weeks of nivolumab. Every one of the patients relapsed after autologous stem cell transplantation (brentuximab vedotin exposure was variable). Clones were read by immunoSEQ multiplex PCR, and TCRdb kept only the in-frame ones, dropping some. The sample has roughly 94,000 clones, about 93% seen once; the top ten hold around 2%. Findings and caveats of the study: TCR diversity rose significantly by C4D1 in CD4+ but not CD8+ cells. Before treatment, complete responders showed about the same diversity as newly diagnosed patients. Before treatment, TCR diversity in newly diagnosed patients was reportedly lower than in healthy donors.

The CDR3 length is 15 residues. The V and J ends lost 0 bases and 0 bases respectively, with 7 bases between them. Germline CDR1 reads MNHEY; CDR2 reads SMNVEV (reference sequence). The chain joins TRBV27 to TRBJ2-3; D remains ambiguous. This specimen consisted of peripheral blood mononuclear cells (PBMCs), obtained before the fourth cycle of nivolumab. The source of this sequence is a human donor with classical Hodgkin lymphoma. For the CDR3, the DNA is TGTGCCAGCAGTTTATCGATGGCCAGCACAGATACGCAGTATTTT. Protein sequence: CASSLSMASTDTQYF.